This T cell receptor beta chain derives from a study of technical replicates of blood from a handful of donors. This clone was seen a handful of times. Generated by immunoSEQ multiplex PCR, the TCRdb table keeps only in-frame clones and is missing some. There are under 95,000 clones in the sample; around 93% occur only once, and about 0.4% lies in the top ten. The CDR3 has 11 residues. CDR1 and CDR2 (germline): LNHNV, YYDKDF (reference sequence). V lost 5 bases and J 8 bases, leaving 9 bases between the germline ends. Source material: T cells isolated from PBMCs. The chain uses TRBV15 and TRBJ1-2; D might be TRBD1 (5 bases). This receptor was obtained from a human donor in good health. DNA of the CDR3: TGTGCCACCAGCTGGGGCATAGGCTACACCTTC. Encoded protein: CATSWGIGYTF.